Listed below are T cell receptor beta chains from one sample, sequenced in a study of blood T cell repertoires in COVID-19. Generated by immunoSEQ multiplex PCR, the TCRdb table keeps only in-frame clones and is missing some. The sample includes about 280,000 clones, 86% of them seen just once. Sequences were obtained from peripheral blood. The receptors were gathered from a woman aged 30 to 39 with active or convalescent COVID-19. Each CDR3 is given with its conserved first and last residue. A D gene is named only where the DNA matches it firmly. Expanded clones get a size class; other rows say once, few or many, or leave the size out.

v_gene,d_gene,abundance,j_gene,CDR3aa,CDR3nt
TRBV29-1,NA,NA,TRBJ2-3,CSVEDTGSGENTDTQYF,TGCAGCGTTGAAGACACAGGGAGTGGGGAGAACACAGATACGCAGTATTTT
TRBV19,NA,NA,TRBJ2-7,CASSPDGHISSEQYF,TGTGCCAGTAGCCCCGACGGACACATATCGAGCGAGCAGTACTTC
TRBV24-1,TRBD1,NA,TRBJ2-1,CASGDRGYNEQFF,TGTGCCTCCGGGGACAGGGGTTACAATGAGCAGTTCTTC
TRBV7-2,TRBD2,NA,TRBJ2-2,CASSLGLAGTGELFF,TGTGCCAGCAGCTTAGGGCTAGCGGGGACCGGGGAGCTGTTTTTT
TRBV30,TRBD2,few,TRBJ2-3,CAWSNKRGVADTQYF,TGTGCCTGGAGTAACAAGCGGGGGGTGGCAGATACGCAGTATTTT
TRBV7-9,TRBD1,NA,TRBJ2-7,CASSLTDRDYEQYF,TGTGCCAGCAGCCTAACGGACAGGGACTACGAGCAGTACTTC
TRBV5-4,NA,NA,TRBJ2-1,CASSLASSSYNEQFF,TGTGCCAGCAGCTTAGCGTCTAGCTCCTACAATGAGCAGTTCTTC
TRBV30,TRBD2,NA,TRBJ2-3,CAWTTSGGEFDTQYF,TGTGCCTGGACGACTAGCGGGGGGGAATTCGATACGCAGTATTTT
TRBV29-1,TRBD1,NA,TRBJ2-7,CSVEETGGEQYF,TGCAGCGTTGAGGAGACAGGGGGCGAGCAGTACTTC
TRBV10-3,TRBD1,NA,TRBJ2-3,CAISKGQGTADTQYF,TGTGCCATCAGTAAGGGACAGGGAACGGCAGATACGCAGTATTTT
TRBV19,TRBD1,NA,TRBJ1-1,CASRRDRGNTEAFF,TGTGCCAGTAGGCGGGACAGGGGGAACACTGAAGCTTTCTTT
TRBV7-6,TRBD1,NA,TRBJ2-2,CASSSDRAGTGELFF,TGTGCCAGCAGCTCAGACAGGGCGGGCACCGGGGAGCTGTTTTTT
TRBV2,NA,once,TRBJ1-5,CASSEGWEGQPQHF,TGTGCCAGCAGTGAAGGGTGGGAGGGTCAGCCCCAGCATTTT
TRBV11-2,TRBD1,NA,TRBJ1-4,CASSAGQGGEKLFF,TGTGCCAGCAGCGCGGGACAGGGAGGGGAAAAACTGTTTTTT
TRBV2,NA,once,TRBJ1-1,CASSDPGVHEAFF,TGTGCCAGCAGTGACCCAGGGGTCCATGAAGCTTTCTTT
TRBV6-6,TRBD1,NA,TRBJ2-2,CASSLSGTGYSTGELFF,TGTGCCAGCAGTCTTTCCGGGACAGGCTATAGCACCGGGGAGCTGTTTTTT
TRBV5-1,TRBD1,NA,TRBJ2-1,CASSSGQGAYNEQFF,TGCGCCAGCAGCTCCGGACAGGGGGCCTACAATGAGCAGTTCTTC